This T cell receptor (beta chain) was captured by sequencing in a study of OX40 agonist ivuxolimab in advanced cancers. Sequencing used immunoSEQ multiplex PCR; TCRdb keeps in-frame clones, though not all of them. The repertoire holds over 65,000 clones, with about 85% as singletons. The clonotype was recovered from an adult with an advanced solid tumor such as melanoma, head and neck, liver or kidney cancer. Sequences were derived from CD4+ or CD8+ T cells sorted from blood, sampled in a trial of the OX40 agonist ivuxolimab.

CDR3 sequence reads: CASSRDYSYEQYF. In DNA form, the CDR3 reads TGTGCCAGCAGCCGGGACTACTCCTACGAGCAGTACTTC. This chain connects TRBV7-2 to TRBJ2-7; 7 nucleotides match TRBD2. Germline CDR1 is SGHTA and CDR2 is FQGNSA. The CDR3 runs 13 residues. V was pared by 5 bases and J by 0 bases, with 1 base of the junction left unmatched.